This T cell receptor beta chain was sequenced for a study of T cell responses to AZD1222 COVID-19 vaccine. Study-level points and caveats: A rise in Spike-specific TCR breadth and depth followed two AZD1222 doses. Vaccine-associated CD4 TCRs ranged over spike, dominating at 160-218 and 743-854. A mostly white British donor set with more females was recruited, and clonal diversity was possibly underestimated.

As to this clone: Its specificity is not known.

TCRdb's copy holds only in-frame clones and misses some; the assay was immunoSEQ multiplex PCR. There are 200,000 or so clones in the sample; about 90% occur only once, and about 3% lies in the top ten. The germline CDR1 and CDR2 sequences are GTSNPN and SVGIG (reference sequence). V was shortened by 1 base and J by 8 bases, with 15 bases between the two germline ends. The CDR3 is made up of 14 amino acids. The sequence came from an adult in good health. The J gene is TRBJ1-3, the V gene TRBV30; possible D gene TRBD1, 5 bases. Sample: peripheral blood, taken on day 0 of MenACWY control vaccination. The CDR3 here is CAWSGDLGAYTIYF. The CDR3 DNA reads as TGTGCCTGGAGTGGGGACTTAGGGGCATACACCATATATTTT.